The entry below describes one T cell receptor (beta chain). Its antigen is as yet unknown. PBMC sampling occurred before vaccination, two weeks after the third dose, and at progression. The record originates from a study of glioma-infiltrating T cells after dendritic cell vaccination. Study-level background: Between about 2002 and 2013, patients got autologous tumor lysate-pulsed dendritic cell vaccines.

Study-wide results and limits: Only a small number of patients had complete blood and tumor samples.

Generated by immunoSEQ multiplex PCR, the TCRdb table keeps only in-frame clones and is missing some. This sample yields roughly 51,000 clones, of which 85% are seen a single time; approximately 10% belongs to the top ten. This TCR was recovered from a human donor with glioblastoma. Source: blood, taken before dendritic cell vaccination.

The CDR3 nucleotides read TGTGCCACGGACAGGGGGCGGACGGGCAATCAGCCCCAGCATTTT. Translating it yields CATDRGRTGNQPQHF. The V call is TRBV30, the J call TRBJ1-5; 11 nucleotides match TRBD1. There are 15 residues in the CDR3. Per germline, CDR1 GTSNPN and CDR2 SVGIG (reference sequence). The junction had 8 bases not matched to a gene; V was cut back by 8 bases and J by 2 bases.